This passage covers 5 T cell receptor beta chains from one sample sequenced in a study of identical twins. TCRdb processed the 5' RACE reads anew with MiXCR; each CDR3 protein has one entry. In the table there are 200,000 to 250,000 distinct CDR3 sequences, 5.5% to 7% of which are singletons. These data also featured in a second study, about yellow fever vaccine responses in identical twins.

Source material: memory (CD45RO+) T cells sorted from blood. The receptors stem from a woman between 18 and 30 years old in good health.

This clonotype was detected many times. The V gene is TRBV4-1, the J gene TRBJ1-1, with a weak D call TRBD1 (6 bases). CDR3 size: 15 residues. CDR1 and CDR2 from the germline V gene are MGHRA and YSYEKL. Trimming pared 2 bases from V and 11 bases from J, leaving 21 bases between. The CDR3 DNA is TGCGCCAGCAGCCAAACCGATACAGGGACCGGGGCGGCTTTCTTT. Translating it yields CASSQTDTGTGAAFF.

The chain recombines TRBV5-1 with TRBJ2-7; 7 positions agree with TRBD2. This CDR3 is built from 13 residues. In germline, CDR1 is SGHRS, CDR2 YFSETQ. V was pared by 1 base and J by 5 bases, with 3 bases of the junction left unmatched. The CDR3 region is CASSLPGRDEQYF. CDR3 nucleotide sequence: TGCGCCAGCAGCTTGCCAGGGAGGGACGAGCAGTACTTC.

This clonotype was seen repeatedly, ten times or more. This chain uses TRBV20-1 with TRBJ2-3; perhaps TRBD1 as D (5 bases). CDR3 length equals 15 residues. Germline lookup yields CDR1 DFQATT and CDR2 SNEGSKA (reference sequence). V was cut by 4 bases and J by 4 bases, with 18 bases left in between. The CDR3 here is CSANKPSPGPDTQYF. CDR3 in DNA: TGCAGTGCTAACAAGCCCTCACCAGGGCCAGATACGCAGTATTTT.

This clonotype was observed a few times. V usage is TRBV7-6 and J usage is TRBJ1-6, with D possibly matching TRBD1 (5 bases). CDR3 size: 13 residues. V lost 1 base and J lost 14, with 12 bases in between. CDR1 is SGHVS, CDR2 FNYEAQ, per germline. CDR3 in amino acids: CASSLGTGGTLHF. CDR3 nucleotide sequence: TGTGCCAGCAGCTTAGGAACGGGGGGGACCCTCCACTTT.

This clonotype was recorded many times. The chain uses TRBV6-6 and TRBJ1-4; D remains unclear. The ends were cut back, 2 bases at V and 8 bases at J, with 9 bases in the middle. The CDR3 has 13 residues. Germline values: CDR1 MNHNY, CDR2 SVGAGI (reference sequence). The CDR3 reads CASSYRREEKLFF. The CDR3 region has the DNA TGTGCCAGCAGTTACAGGAGGGAGGAAAAACTGTTTTTT.